This T cell receptor beta chain was found in a study of blood T cell repertoires in COVID-19 (TCRdb year 2020). A note on the overall study: The collaborator samples originated in the United States, Italy and Spain and spanned the acute and convalescent phases of COVID-19. Samples were obtained from the ongoing ImmuneRACE study (first 160 participants) and from over 1,000 subjects provided by 6 global collaborators. Nearly every sample came with metadata listing a de-identified subject ID, COVID-19 status, age in years and sex. The repertoires were made available in a free public database intended to serve as a resource for research on the immune response to SARS-CoV-2. Deeply sampled blood TCRbeta repertoires from subjects exposed to, actively infected with, or recovered from COVID-19 were included in the dataset. Where available, HLA class I and class II types were obtained from metadata supplied by the sample provider rather than from assay-based typing. The material from the prospective study consisted of cDNA or gDNA derived from T cells, B-cell-depleted T cells, or PBMCs. On the study overall, not on this receptor specifically: The amount of clinical and demographic metadata varied by source and participant and was provided uncurated.

Each collaborating institution followed its own protocols to collect whole blood in K2EDTA tubes. For TCRbeta analysis, collaborators shipped samples in one of three forms: frozen whole blood, isolated PBMCs, or DNA extracted from either of those sample types. Only one count was recorded for this clone. Its antigen is unknown. Sequence at one end of the junction differs from germline and may be a read error. TCRbeta CDR3 regions were amplified from genomic DNA using the immunoSEQ Assay, a bias-controlled multiplex PCR. Processing in the source paper ran as follows. The number of nucleated cells in each sample was estimated by amplification of reference gene primers within the assay. To quantify the absolute abundance of each unique TCRbeta CDR3 rearrangement, sequence reads were collapsed and filtered. For each sample, productive Simpson clonality was calculated by taking the square root of Simpson's diversity index across productive rearrangements. TCRdb retrieved this table from immuneACCESS and kept in-frame rearrangements only. Not all clones are present; in checked studies, unresolved V genes account for under half, and no reason is known for the remainder. V and J calls and clone size follow that table, whereas D and trimming were derived from the DNA. The sample profile shows roughly 180,000 clones; approximately 86% of them were found once. 2.1% of the sample is taken by the ten largest.

The CDR3, cysteine through phenylalanine, is 13 amino acids long. Just the 39-base CDR3 DNA is kept, in frame starting at base 1. Sequencing was performed on peripheral blood. The chain was built from TRBV12-3 or TRBV12-4 and TRBJ2-3; the D region possibly corresponds to TRBD2 (5 bases align). The receptor's source is a man between 65 and 80 years old with active or convalescent COVID-19. The CDR3 corresponds to CASREGSRDTQYF. The nucleotide sequence is given as TGTGCCAGCAGAGAAGGGAGCAGAGATACGCAGTATTTT.